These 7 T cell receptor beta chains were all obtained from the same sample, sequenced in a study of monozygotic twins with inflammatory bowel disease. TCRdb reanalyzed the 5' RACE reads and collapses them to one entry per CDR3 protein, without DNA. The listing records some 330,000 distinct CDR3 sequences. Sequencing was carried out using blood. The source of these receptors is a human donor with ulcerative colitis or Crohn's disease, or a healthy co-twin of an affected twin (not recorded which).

The CDR3 spells CASRTSGTRGEQFF. The chain recombines TRBV12-3 or TRBV12-4 with TRBJ2-1; there is no DNA to check the TCRdb D call of TRBD2. This CDR3 contains 14 residues.

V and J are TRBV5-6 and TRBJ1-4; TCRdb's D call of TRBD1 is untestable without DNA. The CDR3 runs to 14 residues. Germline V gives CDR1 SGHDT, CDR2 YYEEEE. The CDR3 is CASSRGYRAEKLFF.

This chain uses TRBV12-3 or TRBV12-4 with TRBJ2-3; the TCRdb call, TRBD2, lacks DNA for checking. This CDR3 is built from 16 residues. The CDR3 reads CASTPRASGRGDTQYF.

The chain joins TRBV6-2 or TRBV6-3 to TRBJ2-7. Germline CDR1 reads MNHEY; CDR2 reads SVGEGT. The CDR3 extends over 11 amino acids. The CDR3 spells CASSYLVEQYF.

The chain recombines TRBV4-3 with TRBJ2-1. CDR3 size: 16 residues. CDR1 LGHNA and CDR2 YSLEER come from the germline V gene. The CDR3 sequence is CASSQDRVGFYNEQFF.

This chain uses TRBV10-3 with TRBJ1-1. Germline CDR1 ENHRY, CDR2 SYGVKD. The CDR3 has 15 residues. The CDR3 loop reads CAISEIKAVNTEAFF.

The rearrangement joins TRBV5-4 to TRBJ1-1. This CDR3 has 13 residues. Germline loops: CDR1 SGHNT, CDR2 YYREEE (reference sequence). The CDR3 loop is CASSFPGRTEAFF.